Presented here are 11 T cell receptor beta chains from one specimen sequenced in a study of patients and donors after allogeneic stem cell transplantation. In TCRdb, the RT-PCR reads were re-called with MiXCR into one record per CDR3 protein. The sample contains 57,000 or so distinct CDR3 sequences, 10% to 15% of which appear only once. The specimen was blood, either unsorted or a sorted T cell fraction (not recorded which). These receptors were collected from a human donor who was either an allogeneic HSCT recipient or a stem cell or donor lymphocyte infusion donor (not recorded which). It is not recorded whose cells these are; they may come from a transplant donor.

This clonotype was detected only a few times. A read error may account for a junction end that differs from germline. The chain employs TRBV12-3 or TRBV12-4 and TRBJ1-2; D not resolved. The CDR3 consists of 12 residues. The CDR3 DNA follows: TGTGCCAGCAGCTTAGACCTCTATGGCTACACCTTC. Protein sequence: CASSLDLYGYTF.

This clonotype appeared a few times. The chain employs TRBV29-1 and TRBJ2-2; 9 bases match TRBD1. CDR1 SQVTM and CDR2 ANQGSEA come from the germline V gene. The J segment lost 6 bases and the V segment lost 3 bases, leaving 11 bases of the junction unmatched. CDR3 length: 16 amino acids. CDR3 in amino acids: CSVEILGQGSSGELFF. DNA of the CDR3: TGCAGCGTTGAGATCCTGGGACAGGGCTCATCCGGGGAGCTGTTTTTT.

The chain joins TRBV25-1 to TRBJ2-3; 9 nucleotides line up with TRBD2. This CDR3 spans 18 amino acids. After removal of 0 bases from V and 5 bases from J, the junction contained 12 bases not matched to a gene. CDR1 and CDR2 (germline): MGHDK, SYGVNS. CDR3 DNA: TGTGCCAGCAGTGAATATATCCGGCTAGCGGGATTGGGAGATACGCAGTATTTT. Translated: CASSEYIRLAGLGDTQYF.

This clonotype was detected many times. The V call is TRBV5-8, the J call TRBJ1-4; D unresolved. The germline V gene encodes CDR1 SGHTS and CDR2 YDEGEE. Trimming removed 0 bases at V and 5 bases at J, with 11 bases between. The CDR3 totals 15 residues. CDR3 nucleotides: TGTGCCAGCAGCTTGGCCGAGGACGGGAATGAAAAACTGTTTTTT. Protein sequence: CASSLAEDGNEKLFF.

This clonotype was observed many times. This chain connects TRBV7-6 to TRBJ2-1; 9 bases match TRBD2. Germline-derived CDR1 and CDR2 are SGHVS and FNYEAQ. V lost 4 bases and J lost 6; bases outside the gene matches: 7. The CDR3 consists of 15 residues. In DNA form, the CDR3 reads TGTGCCAGCAGCTCGGGACTAGCAACCCTCAATGAGCAGTTCTTC. This sequence encodes CASSSGLATLNEQFF.

In this sample, this clonotype turned up many times. The V and J genes are TRBV29-1 and TRBJ1-1, with a tentative D call TRBD1 (6 bases). Per germline, CDR1 SQVTM and CDR2 ANQGSEA. Deletions cut 7 bases from V and 0 bases from J, with 12 bases between. The CDR3 totals 13 residues. The CDR3 bases are TGCAGCGAACTACAGGGCCTGAACACTGAAGCTTTCTTT. It specifies CSELQGLNTEAFF.

This clonotype has at least ten counts. The chain employs TRBV12-3 or TRBV12-4 and TRBJ1-5, with 7 bases that match TRBD1. V lost 5 bases to trimming and J lost 3 bases; unmatched junction nucleotides: 7. CDR3 length: 15 amino acids. The CDR3 DNA reads as TGTGCCAGCAGTCCGGGACAGCTTTACAATCAGCCCCAGCATTTT. Translating it yields CASSPGQLYNQPQHF.

In this sample, this clonotype turned up a few times. The chain combines TRBV5-1 with TRBJ1-2; D is uncertain. This CDR3 spans 14 amino acids. V lost 0 bases and J lost 6, with 12 bases in between. Germline V gene sequence: CDR1 SGHRS, CDR2 YFSETQ. CDR3 amino acids: CASSLAAGVDGYTF. The CDR3, as DNA: TGCGCCAGCAGCTTGGCGGCTGGGGTAGATGGCTACACCTTC.

There are many counts of this clonotype. The chain couples TRBV29-1 to TRBJ2-7, with D perhaps matching TRBD2 (6 bases). This CDR3 is built from 15 residues. V lost 4 bases to trimming and J lost 2 bases, with 18 bases between them. The germline gives CDR1 SQVTM, CDR2 ANQGSEA. CDR3 in amino acids: CSVASGEWGPYEQYF. Written as DNA, the CDR3 is TGCAGCGTTGCCTCGGGGGAATGGGGACCCTACGAGCAGTACTTC.

This rearrangement joins TRBV20-1 to TRBJ1-1; D gene unclear. CDR1 and CDR2 from the germline V gene are DFQATT and SNEGSKA (reference sequence). Between the trimmed V and J ends, which lost 2 bases and 1 base, there was a span of 5 bases. This CDR3 contains 12 residues. CDR3 region: CSARWGNTEAFF. The CDR3 DNA reads as TGCAGTGCTAGATGGGGGAACACTGAAGCTTTCTTT.

This clonotype turned up a few times. The chain employs TRBV5-5 and TRBJ2-7; the match to TRBD2 covers 9 bases. Germline values: CDR1 SGHKS, CDR2 YYEKEE (reference sequence). V was pared by 0 bases and J by 0 bases, with 4 bases of the junction left unmatched. The CDR3 totals 16 residues. CDR3 sequence reads: CASSLVRLAVSYEQYF. Written as DNA, the CDR3 is TGTGCCAGCAGCTTGGTAAGACTAGCGGTCTCCTACGAGCAGTACTTC. Based on the CDR3 plus reference TRBV5-5 and TRBJ2-7, the full variable domain is DAGVTQSPTHLIKTRGQQVTLRCSPISGHKSVSWYQQVLGQGPQFIFQYYEKEERGRGNFPDRFSARQFPNYSSELNVNALLLGDSALYLCASSLVRLAVSYEQYFGPGTRLTVT.